Here is one T cell receptor (beta chain) with its context. Its antigen remains unidentified. This sample is drawn from a study of cytomegalovirus exposure and HLA in healthy donors. Study-wide points: Earlier analysis looked at TCR beta V segments, and most were productive about 87% or about 30% of the time. A later analysis showed HLA-associated TCR beta chains outstripping equally common others in clonal expansion.

The PCR ran on 60 Vbeta and 13 Jbeta primers. Repertoires were generated with immunoSEQ multiplex PCR, while TCRdb's copy carries only in-frame clones and drops some. The table shows under 200,000 clones, with 86% occurring only once. CDR1 and CDR2 (germline): MNHEY, SMNVEV (reference sequence). This CDR3 comprises 14 residues. Trimming removed 6 bases from V and 1 base from J; junction bases left unmatched: 5. The source is a woman under 30 in good health and CMV-seronegative. V and J are TRBV27 and TRBJ2-7; 8 bases are shared with TRBD2. The specimen was PBMCs. This CDR3 reads CASRYIAGSYEQYF. CDR3 coding DNA: TGTGCCAGCAGGTATATAGCGGGGTCCTACGAGCAGTACTTC.